Detailed here is one T cell receptor (beta chain). This sample is part of a study of shared clonotypes between healthy human individuals. Study overall: Those who served as donors were a couple of women and a few men between the ages of 18 and 49. Each donor's CD4 naive and CD4 memory cells filled three plates apiece, CD8 naive two, and CD8 memory one.

Germline V gene sequence: CDR1 MNHEY, CDR2 SMNVEV (reference sequence). The V gene end was trimmed by 4 bases and the J gene end by 6 bases; junction bases not matched to a gene: 4. CDR3 length: 14 residues. Study donors comprised healthy, HIV-negative adults devoid of recent acute infection or vaccination. Nashville, Tennessee was home to all donors, who were Caucasian adults. Some clones are missing from TCRdb's copy, which holds only in-frame ones; the method was immunoSEQ multiplex PCR. The table shows over 850,000 clones, with 70% to 80% occurring only once. This chain uses TRBV27 with TRBJ2-4; the match to TRBD1 covers 9 bases. This TCR derives from a man younger than 30 in good health. Some clones in this sample may be carry-over from other donors' samples. Sequences were obtained from memory CD4+ T cells from PBMCs. Subset: CD45RA-negative fraction. The CDR3 DNA is TGTGCCAGCAGTTCCCGACAGGGGGGAAACATTCAGTACTTC. It codes for CASSSRQGGNIQYF.